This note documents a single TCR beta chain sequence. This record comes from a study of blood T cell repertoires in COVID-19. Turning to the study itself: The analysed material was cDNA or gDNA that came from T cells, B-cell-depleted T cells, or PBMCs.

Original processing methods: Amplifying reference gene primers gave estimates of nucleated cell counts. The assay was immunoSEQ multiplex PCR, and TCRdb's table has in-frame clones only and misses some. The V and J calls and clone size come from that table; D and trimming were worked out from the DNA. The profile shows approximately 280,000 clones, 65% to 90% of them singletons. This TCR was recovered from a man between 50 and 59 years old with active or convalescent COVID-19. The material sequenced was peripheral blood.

The CDR3 nucleotides read TGTGCCAGCTCACCAGATCGGGGCAGGGGCACGGTCAGGAACACTGAAGCTTTCTTT. It yields the protein CASSPDRGRGTVRNTEAFF. V usage is TRBV18 and J usage is TRBJ1-1; weak D call: TRBD1 (6 bases). This CDR3 region has 19 residues. CDR1 is KGHSH and CDR2 is LQKENI in the germline V gene. V shed 2 bases and J shed 1 base, with 23 bases lying between them. The whole variable domain, filled in from reference TRBV18 and TRBJ1-1, reads NAGVMQNPRHLVRRRGQEARLRCSPMKGHSHVYWYRQLPEEGLKFMVYLQKENIIDESGMPKERFSAEFPKEGPSILRIQQVVRGDSAAYFCASSPDRGRGTVRNTEAFFGQGTRLTVV.